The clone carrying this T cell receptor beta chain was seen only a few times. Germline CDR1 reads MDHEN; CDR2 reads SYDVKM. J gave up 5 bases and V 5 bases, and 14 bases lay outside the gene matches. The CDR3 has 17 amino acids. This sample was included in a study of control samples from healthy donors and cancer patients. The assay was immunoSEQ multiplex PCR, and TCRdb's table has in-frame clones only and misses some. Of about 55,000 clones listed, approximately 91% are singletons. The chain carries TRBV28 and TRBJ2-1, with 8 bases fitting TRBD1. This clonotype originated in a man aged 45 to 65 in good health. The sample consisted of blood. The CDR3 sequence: CASSPSRRTGTDNEQFF. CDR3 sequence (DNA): TGTGCCAGCAGTCCCTCCAGGCGGACAGGGACCGACAATGAGCAGTTCTTC.